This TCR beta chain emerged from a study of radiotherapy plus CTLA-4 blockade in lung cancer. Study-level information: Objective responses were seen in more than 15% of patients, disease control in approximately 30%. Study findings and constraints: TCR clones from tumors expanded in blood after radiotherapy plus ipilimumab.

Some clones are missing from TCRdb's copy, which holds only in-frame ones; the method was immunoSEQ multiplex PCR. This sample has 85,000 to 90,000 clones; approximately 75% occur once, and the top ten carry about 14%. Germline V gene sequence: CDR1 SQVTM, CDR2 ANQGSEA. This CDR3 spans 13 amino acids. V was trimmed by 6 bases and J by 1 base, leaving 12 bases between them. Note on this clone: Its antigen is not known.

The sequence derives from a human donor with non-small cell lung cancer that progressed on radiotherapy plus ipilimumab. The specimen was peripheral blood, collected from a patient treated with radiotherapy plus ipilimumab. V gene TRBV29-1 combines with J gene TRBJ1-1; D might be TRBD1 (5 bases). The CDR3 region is CSVLAQANTEAFF. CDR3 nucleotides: TGCAGCGTCCTAGCACAGGCGAACACTGAAGCTTTCTTT.